There are a few counts of the clone carrying this TCR beta chain. Its matching antigen is unknown. This entry is derived from a study of T cell repertoires in cytomegalovirus infection. Study context: CMV epitopes used comprised recently identified HLA-C-restricted ones and well-studied HLA-B-restricted ones.

TCRdb recomputed calls from the reads with MiXCR, one row per CDR3 protein. The sample consists of hundreds of thousands of distinct CDR3 sequences, about 33% of them appearing once. Study results and limitations: HLA-C-restricted CMV clonotypes gave the most frequent clonotype in two of eight donors.

The source material was cultured PBMCs, sampled from culture after CMV antigen stimulation. The origin of this receptor is a human donor in good health (CMV status not recorded). Some clones in this sample may be carry-over from other donors' samples.

CDR3 nucleotide sequence: TGTGCCAGCAGTGATCGGACAGGCCGAGAGCAGTTCTTC. This sequence encodes CASSDRTGREQFF. The genes are TRBV2 and TRBJ2-1, with 7 bases that match TRBD1. Germline trimming cut 3 bases from V and 10 bases from J; bases unmatched to any gene: 6. CDR1 and CDR2 from the germline V gene are SNHLY and FYNNEI. The CDR3 is 13 amino acids.